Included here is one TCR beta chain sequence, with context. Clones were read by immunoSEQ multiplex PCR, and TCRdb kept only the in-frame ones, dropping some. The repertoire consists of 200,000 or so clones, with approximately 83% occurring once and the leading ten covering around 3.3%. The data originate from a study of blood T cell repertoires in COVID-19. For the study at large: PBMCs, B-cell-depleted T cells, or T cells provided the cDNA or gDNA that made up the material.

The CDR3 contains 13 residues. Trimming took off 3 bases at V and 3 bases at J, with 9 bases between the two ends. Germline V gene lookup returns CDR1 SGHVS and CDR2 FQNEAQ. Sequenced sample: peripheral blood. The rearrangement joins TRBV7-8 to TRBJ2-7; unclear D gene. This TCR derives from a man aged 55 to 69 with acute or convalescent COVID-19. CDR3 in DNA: TGTGCCAGCAGCTTTGGTCCACTCTACGAGCAGTACTTC. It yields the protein CASSFGPLYEQYF.